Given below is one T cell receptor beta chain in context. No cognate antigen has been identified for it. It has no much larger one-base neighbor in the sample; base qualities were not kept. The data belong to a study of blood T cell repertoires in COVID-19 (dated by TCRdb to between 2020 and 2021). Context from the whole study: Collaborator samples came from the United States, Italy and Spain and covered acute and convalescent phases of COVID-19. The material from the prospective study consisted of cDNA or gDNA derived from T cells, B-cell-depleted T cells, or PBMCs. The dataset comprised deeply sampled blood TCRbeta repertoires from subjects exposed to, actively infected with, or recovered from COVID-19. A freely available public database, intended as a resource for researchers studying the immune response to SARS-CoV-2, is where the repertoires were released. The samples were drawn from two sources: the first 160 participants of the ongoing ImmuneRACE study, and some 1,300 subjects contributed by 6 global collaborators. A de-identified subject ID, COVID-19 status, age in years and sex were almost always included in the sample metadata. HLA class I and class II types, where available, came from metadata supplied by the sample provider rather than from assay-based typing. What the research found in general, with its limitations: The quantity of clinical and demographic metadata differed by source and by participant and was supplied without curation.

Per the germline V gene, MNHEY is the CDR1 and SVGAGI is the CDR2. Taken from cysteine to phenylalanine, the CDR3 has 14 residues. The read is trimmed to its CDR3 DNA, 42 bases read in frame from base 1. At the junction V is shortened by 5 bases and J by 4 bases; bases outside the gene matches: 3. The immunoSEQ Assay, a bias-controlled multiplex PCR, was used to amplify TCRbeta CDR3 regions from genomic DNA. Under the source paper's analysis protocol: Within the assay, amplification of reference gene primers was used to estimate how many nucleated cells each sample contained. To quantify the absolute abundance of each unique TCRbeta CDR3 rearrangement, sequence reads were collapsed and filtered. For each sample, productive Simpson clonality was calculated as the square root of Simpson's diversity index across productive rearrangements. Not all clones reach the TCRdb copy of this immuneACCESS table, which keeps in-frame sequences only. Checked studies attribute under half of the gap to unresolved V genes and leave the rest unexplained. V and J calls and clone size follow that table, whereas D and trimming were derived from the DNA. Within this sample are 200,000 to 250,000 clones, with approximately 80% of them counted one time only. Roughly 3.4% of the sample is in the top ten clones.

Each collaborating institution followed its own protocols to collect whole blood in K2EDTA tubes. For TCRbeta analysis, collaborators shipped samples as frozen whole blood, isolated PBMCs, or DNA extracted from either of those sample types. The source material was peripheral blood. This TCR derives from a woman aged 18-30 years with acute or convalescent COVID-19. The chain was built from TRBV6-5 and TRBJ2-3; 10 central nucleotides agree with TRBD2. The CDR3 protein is CASSTSGEADTQYF. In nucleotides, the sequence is TGTGCCAGCAGTACTAGCGGGGAGGCAGATACGCAGTATTTT.